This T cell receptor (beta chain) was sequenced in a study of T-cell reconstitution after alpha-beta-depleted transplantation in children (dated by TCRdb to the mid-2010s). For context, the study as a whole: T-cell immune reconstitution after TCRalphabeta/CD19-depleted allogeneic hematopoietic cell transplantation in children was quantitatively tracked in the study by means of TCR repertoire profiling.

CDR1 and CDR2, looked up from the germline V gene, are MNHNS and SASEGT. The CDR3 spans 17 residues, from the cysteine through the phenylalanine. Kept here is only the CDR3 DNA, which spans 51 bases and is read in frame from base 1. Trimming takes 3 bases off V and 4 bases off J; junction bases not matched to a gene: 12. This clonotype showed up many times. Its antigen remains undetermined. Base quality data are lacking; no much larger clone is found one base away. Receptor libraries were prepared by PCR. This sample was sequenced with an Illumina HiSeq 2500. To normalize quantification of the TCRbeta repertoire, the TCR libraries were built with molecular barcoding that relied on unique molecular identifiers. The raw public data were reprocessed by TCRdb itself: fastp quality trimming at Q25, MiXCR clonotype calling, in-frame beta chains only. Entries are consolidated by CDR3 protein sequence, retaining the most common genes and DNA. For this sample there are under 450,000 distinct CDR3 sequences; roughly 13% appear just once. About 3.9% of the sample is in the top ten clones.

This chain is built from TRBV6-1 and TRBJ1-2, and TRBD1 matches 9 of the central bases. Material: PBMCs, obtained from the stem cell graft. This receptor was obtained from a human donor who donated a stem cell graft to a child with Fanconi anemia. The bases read TGTGCCAGCAGTGACCACGCTCCGGGACAGGGAACCTATGGCTACACCTTC. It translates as CASSDHAPGQGTYGYTF.